Sequencing of this TCR beta chain was carried out in a study of Ad26.COV2.S vaccination and SARS-CoV-2 variants. Study-level background: Dosing was one shot or two shots 56 days apart.

As regards this clone: The target antigen is unknown.

Specified treatment: over 15 received Ad26.COV2.S at low or high dose, single or two shots; a few received placebo; per-sample allocation not given. Day 63 after the first injection of vaccine or placebo was the sampling time. Notes on the study in general: Ad26.COV2.S recipients had broader spike-specific TCRs (P = 0.0014).

The CDR3 is 15 amino acids. Trimming took off 5 bases at V and 2 bases at J, with 12 bases between the two ends. Germline loops: CDR1 LNHNV, CDR2 YYDKDF (reference sequence). The method was immunoSEQ multiplex PCR; TCRdb's version includes in-frame clones alone and lacks a portion of them. Among 360,000 or so clones listed, around nine tenths were seen once. The clonotype was recovered from a person aged 18 to 65 who received the Ad26.COV2.S COVID-19 vaccine or a placebo. Specimen: peripheral blood, collected in a trial of Ad26.COV2.S vaccine versus placebo. The chain joins TRBV15 to TRBJ1-4; tentative D call: TRBD1 (6 bases). The CDR3 DNA sequence: TGTGCCACCAGCCTTACAGGGTTCACTAATGAAAAACTGTTTTTT. Residues: CATSLTGFTNEKLFF. Using reference TRBV15 and TRBJ1-4 for the parts outside the CDR3, the full variable domain is DAMVIQNPRYQVTQFGKPVTLSCSQTLNHNVMYWYQQKSSQAPKLLFHYYDKDFNNEADTPDNFQSRRPNTSFCFLDIRSPGLGDTAMYLCATSLTGFTNEKLFFGSGTQLSVL.